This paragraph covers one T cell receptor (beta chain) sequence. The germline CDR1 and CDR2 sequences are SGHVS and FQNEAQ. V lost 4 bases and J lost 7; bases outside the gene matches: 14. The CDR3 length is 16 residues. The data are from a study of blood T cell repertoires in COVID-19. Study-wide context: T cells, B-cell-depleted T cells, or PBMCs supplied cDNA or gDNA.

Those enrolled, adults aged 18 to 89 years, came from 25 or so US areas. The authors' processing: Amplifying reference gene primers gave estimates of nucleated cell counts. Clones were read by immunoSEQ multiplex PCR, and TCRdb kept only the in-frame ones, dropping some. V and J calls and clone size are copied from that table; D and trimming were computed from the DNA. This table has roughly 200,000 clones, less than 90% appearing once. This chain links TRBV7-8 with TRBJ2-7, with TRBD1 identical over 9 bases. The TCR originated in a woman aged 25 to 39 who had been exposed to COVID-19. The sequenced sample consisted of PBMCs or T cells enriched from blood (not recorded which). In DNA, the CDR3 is TGTGCCAGCAGCTCTCCACTCCGGGACAGGGCACGAGAGCAGTACTTC. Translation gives CASSSPLRDRAREQYF. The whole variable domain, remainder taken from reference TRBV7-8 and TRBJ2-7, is GAGVSQSPRYKVAKRGQDVALRCDPISGHVSLFWYQQALGQGPEFLTYFQNEAQLDKSGLPSDRFFAERPEGSVSTLKIQRTQQEDSAVYLCASSSPLRDRAREQYFGPGTRLTVT.